A single sample is the source of the 11 T cell receptor beta chains below, sequenced in a study of Tregs in tolerant kidney transplant recipients. TCRdb's copy holds only in-frame clones and misses some; the assay was immunoSEQ multiplex PCR. The top ten clones hold 0.39% of a sample with tens of thousands of clones, about 89% of them seen once. The specimen comprised CD4+ T cells from blood, sampled before the transplant. The origin of the receptors is a human donor who received a combined kidney and bone marrow transplant.

The V call is TRBV6-1, the J call TRBJ2-3, with 7 bases aligning to TRBD2. Trimming took 0 bases from V and 2 from J; bases not matched to a gene: 5. CDR3 length equals 16 residues. In germline, CDR1 is MNHNS, CDR2 SASEGT. CDR3 sequence (DNA): TGTGCCAGCAGTGAAGCCGGGGGGAGGACCACAGATACGCAGTATTTT. Translation: CASSEAGGRTTDTQYF.

This chain links TRBV7-9 with TRBJ2-1, with a possible D match to TRBD2 (5 bases). Germline V gene sequence: CDR1 SEHNR, CDR2 FQNEAQ (reference sequence). Trimming stripped 5 bases from V and 7 bases from J, with 15 bases between. The CDR3 is 14 amino acids. CDR3 nucleotides: TGTGCCAGCAGCCCTTTTGGGAGTGGGAATGAGCAGTTCTTC. It codes for CASSPFGSGNEQFF.

The V call is TRBV7-3, the J call TRBJ2-3; unclear D gene. V lost 5 bases and J lost 5, with 8 bases in between. The germline CDR1 and CDR2 sequences are SGHTA and FQGTGA. The CDR3 is made up of 12 amino acids. This chain's CDR3 is CASSADLDTQYF. The CDR3 bases are TGTGCCAGCAGCGCGGATCTAGATACGCAGTATTTT.

The table lists this clone with a count of one. The rearrangement joins TRBV7-2 to TRBJ1-1; D gene unclear. Germline assignment: CDR1 SGHTA and CDR2 FQGNSA. This CDR3 region has 14 residues. V lost 5 bases and J 11 bases, leaving 21 bases between the germline ends. The CDR3 DNA follows: TGTGCCAGCAGCCCCCATGGAGTTCGTCGAGTGGCTTTCTTT. This translates into CASSPHGVRRVAFF.

The chain recombines TRBV27 with TRBJ2-1; 9 bases are shared with TRBD2. Germline loops: CDR1 MNHEY, CDR2 SMNVEV (reference sequence). The CDR3 has 16 residues. Unmatched junction bases numbered 4, after V lost 1 base and J lost 3 bases. The DNA of the CDR3 is TGTGCCAGCAGTTTATTAGCGGGAGTGCTCTACAATGAGCAGTTCTTC. Translating gives CASSLLAGVLYNEQFF.

The chain carries TRBV28 and TRBJ2-3; 7 bases line up with TRBD2. There are 15 residues in the CDR3. Germline V gene sequence: CDR1 MDHEN, CDR2 SYDVKM. V lost 3 bases, J lost 3 bases, and 6 bases stayed unmatched. In DNA, the CDR3 is TGTGCCAGCAGTTTCGGGGGGATAAAGACAGATACGCAGTATTTT. Encoded protein: CASSFGGIKTDTQYF.

This chain links TRBV28 with TRBJ1-2; D possibly corresponds to TRBD1 (6 bases). Germline V CDR1 and CDR2: MDHEN, SYDVKM. V was clipped by 5 bases and J by 4 bases, with 8 bases between them. CDR3 length: 12 residues. CDR3 DNA sequence: TGTGCCAGCAGTCTCAGGGGCTATGGCTACACCTTC. Translation gives CASSLRGYGYTF.

The chain couples TRBV15 to TRBJ2-1, with 9 bases lining up with TRBD2. This CDR3 is 17 amino acids long. From germline, CDR1 is LNHNV and CDR2 YYDKDF (reference sequence). The junction had 10 bases not matched to a gene; V was cut back by 2 bases and J by 5 bases. The CDR3 DNA reads TGTGCCACCAGCAGACCCCCGAGCGGGAGGTCTAACAATGAGCAGTTCTTC. Translation: CATSRPPSGRSNNEQFF.

The V and J genes are TRBV19 and TRBJ1-5; 7 bases match TRBD1. The CDR3 extends over 14 amino acids. CDR1 and CDR2 from the germline V gene are LNHDA and SQIVND (reference sequence). V lost 5 bases and J lost 7; bases outside the gene matches: 8. In DNA form, the CDR3 reads TGTGCCAGTAGTCAGGGGATAGGGGGCCAGCCCCAGCATTTT. This encodes CASSQGIGGQPQHF.

The J gene is TRBJ2-3, the V gene TRBV9, with TRBD2 matching over 8 bases. The trim removed 4 bases at V and 4 bases at J, leaving 11 bases unmatched. The germline CDR1 and CDR2 sequences are SGDLS and YYNGEE. The CDR3 loop spans 16 amino acids. CDR3 residues: CASSLGAGVGSDTQYF. Here the CDR3 DNA reads TGTGCCAGCAGCCTCGGAGCGGGAGTTGGTTCAGATACGCAGTATTTT.

The V gene is TRBV11-2, the J gene TRBJ1-2; D is perhaps TRBD1 (5 bases). CDR3 length: 15 amino acids. V lost 0 bases, J lost 3 bases, and 11 bases lay in between. Germline lookup yields CDR1 SGHAT and CDR2 FQNNGV. CDR3 coding DNA: TGTGCCAGCAGCTTAGATCAATCGACAGACTATGGCTACACCTTC. Translation gives CASSLDQSTDYGYTF.